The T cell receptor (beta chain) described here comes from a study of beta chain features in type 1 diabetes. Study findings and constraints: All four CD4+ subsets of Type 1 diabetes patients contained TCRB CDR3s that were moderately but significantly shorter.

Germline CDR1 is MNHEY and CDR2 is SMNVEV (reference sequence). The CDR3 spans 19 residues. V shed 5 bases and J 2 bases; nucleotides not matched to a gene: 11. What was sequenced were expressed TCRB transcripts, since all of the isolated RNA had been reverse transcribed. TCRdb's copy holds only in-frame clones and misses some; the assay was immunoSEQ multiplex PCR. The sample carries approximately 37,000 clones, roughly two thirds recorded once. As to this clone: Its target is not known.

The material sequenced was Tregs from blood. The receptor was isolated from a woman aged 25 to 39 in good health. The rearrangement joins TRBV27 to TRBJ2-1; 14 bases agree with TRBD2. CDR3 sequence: CASSPPGTSGRGPYNEQFF. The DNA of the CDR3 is TGTGCCAGCAGTCCACCCGGGACTAGCGGGAGAGGTCCCTACAATGAGCAGTTCTTC.